Listed below are T cell receptor beta chains from one sample, sequenced in a study of regulatory dendritic cells for organ transplantation. TCRdb keeps only in-frame clones here, not all; method: immunoSEQ multiplex PCR. The data contain about 12,000 clones, nearly 80% of them singletons. No antigens are known for them. The sequencing input was naive CD8+ T cells from blood cultured with regulatory dendritic cells. The origin of the receptors is a human donor in good health. Each CDR3 is given with its conserved first and last residue. The D gene is left open where the match is weak. Clone size, where shown, is once, few, many, or a class for clones that have expanded.

j_call,clone_size,cdr3_length,v_call,d_call,cdr3_aa,cdr3_nt
TRBJ1-2,.,14,TRBV5-1,TRBD1,CASSLTGTGEGYTF,TGCGCCAGCAGCTTGACGGGGACAGGGGAAGGCTACACCTTC
TRBJ1-3,.,14,TRBV29-1,.,CSVSKPEAGNTIYF,TGCAGCGTGTCCAAGCCAGAGGCTGGAAACACCATATATTTT
TRBJ2-3,.,15,TRBV11-2,.,CASSSGPAGTDTQYF,TGTGCCAGCAGCTCGGGGCCAGCGGGTACAGATACGCAGTATTTT
TRBJ2-5,.,12,TRBV29-1,TRBD2,CSVAGGRETQYF,TGCAGCGTAGCGGGGGGGAGAGAGACCCAGTACTTC
TRBJ2-5,.,16,TRBV4-1,.,CASSLLLRGGQETQYF,TGCGCCAGCAGCCTTCTCCTAAGGGGGGGGCAAGAGACCCAGTACTTC
TRBJ1-5,few,16,TRBV19,.,CASSIVDRSDDQPQHF,TGTGCCAGTAGTATAGTCGACAGATCGGACGATCAGCCCCAGCATTTT
TRBJ2-2,once,17,TRBV27,.,CASSLWGVFGNTGELFF,TGTGCCAGCAGTTTATGGGGGGTTTTCGGAAACACCGGGGAGCTGTTTTTT
TRBJ1-2,few,15,TRBV19,TRBD1,CASSISTGQLYGYTF,TGTGCCAGTAGCATAAGCACGGGACAGCTCTATGGCTACACCTTC
TRBJ1-1,.,15,TRBV5-5,TRBD1,CASSRVGTANTEAFF,TGTGCCAGCAGCCGTGTCGGGACAGCGAACACTGAAGCTTTCTTT
TRBJ2-7,.,13,TRBV9,.,CASSVVSSSEQYF,TGTGCCAGCAGCGTAGTGTCGTCTTCCGAGCAGTACTTC
TRBJ1-2,.,13,TRBV27,TRBD1,CASSYTGGYGYTF,TGTGCCAGCAGTTATACAGGGGGCTATGGCTACACCTTC
TRBJ2-7,.,16,TRBV7-6,.,CASSLDVGQRPYEQYF,TGTGCCAGCAGCTTAGATGTTGGGCAGAGACCCTACGAGCAGTACTTC